The TCR beta chain described here comes from a study of T cell repertoires in cytomegalovirus infection. Study background: Both CMV infection and a matching HLA type were indicated by public TCR beta signatures.

The study's findings and limits: Frequencies of public TCR beta families were cumulated, and this identified carriers of CMV plus the relevant HLA. Dominant in the ex vivo response were TCR beta clonotypes restricted by HLA-C and specific for CMV.

TCRdb analysed the reads with MiXCR anew, one entry per CDR3 protein. The data contain approximately 130,000 distinct CDR3 sequences, roughly 9% of them singletons. This CDR3 comprises 16 residues. V lost 1 base and J lost 8, with 15 bases in between. Germline values: CDR1 LGHDT, CDR2 YNNKEL (reference sequence). Details on this clonotype: The antigen remains unidentified.

The specimen sequenced was PBMCs. The source is a human donor in good health (CMV status not recorded). Some clones in this sample may be carry-over from other donors' samples. J is TRBJ1-6 and V is TRBV3-1; D gene unclear. This CDR3 is CASSQARQVEDSPLHF. The CDR3 region has the DNA TGTGCCAGCAGCCAAGCTCGCCAGGTGGAAGATTCACCCCTCCACTTT. Drawing the rest from reference TRBV3-1 and TRBJ1-6, the complete variable domain is DTAVSQTPKYLVTQMGNDKSIKCEQNLGHDTMYWYKQDSKKFLKIMFSYNNKELIINETVPNRFSPKSPDKAHLNLHINSLELGDSAVYFCASSQARQVEDSPLHFGNGTRLTVT.